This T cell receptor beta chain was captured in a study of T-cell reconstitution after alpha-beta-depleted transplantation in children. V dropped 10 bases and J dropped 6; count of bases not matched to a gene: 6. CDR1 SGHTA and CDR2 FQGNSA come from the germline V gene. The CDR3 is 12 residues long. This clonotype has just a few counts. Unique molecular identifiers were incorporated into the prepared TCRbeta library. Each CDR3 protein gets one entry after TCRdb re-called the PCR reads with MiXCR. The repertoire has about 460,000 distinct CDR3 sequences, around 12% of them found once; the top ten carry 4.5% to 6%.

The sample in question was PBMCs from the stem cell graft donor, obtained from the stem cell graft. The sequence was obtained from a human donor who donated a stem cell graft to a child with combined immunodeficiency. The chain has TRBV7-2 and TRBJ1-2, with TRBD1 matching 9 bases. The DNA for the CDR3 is TGTGCCACCCGGACAGGGGAAGATGGCTACACCTTC. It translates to CATRTGEDGYTF.